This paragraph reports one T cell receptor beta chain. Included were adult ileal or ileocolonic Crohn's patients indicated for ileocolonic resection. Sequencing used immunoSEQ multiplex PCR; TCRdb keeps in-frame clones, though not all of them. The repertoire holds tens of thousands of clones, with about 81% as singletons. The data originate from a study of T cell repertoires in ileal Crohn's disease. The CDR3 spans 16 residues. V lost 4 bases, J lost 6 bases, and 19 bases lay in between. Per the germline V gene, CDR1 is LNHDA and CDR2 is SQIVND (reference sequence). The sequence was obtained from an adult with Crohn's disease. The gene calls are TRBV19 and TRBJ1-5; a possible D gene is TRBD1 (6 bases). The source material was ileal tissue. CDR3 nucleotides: TGTGCCAGTAGTAATACCAGGGGCCGGTGGTTTCAGCCCCAGCATTTT. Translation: CASSNTRGRWFQPQHF.